What follows are 13 T cell receptor beta chains derived from one specimen sequenced in a study of Tregs in tolerant kidney transplant recipients (dated by TCRdb to between 2019 and 2020). The time point label, read with the paper, signifies: 6 months after combined kidney and bone marrow transplant. The transplants used related donors with nonmyeloablative bone marrow transplantation, and mixed chimerism in the human trials was transient. Library preparation used the immunoSEQ multiplex PCR assay. TCRdb re-hosts the immuneACCESS table, in-frame sequences only. Its copies lack some clones; in the studies checked, an unresolved V gene accounts for under half of them, and the cause for the rest is not known. The sample table on file contains some 22,000 clones. The top ten clones comprise over 4% of the sample. The source was CD4+ T cells from blood (PBMCs), collected 6 months after the transplant. Receptors were obtained from a human patient who received a combined kidney and bone marrow transplant. Some T cells seen after a transplant may have their origin in the graft donor.

Concerning this clone itself: The CDR3 end lies 3 residues beyond the end of the read and is filled in from the germline J gene. The J gene is TRBJ1-1, the V gene TRBV20-1, with D tentatively TRBD1 (5 bases). CDR1 and CDR2 (germline): DFQATT, SNEGSKA (reference sequence). The CDR3 consists of 12 residues. V lost 6 bases and J lost 1, with 9 bases in between. CDR3 protein: CSAPDRNTEAFF. The CDR3 bases that were read are TGCAGTGCCCCAGACAGGAACACTGAA.

CDR3 amino acids: CASSIQPSGSYEQYF. CDR3 DNA, as far as it was read: TGTGCCAGTAGTATTCAGCCTAGCGGGTCGTACGAG. The chain carries TRBV19 and TRBJ2-7; TRBD2 agrees at 8 bases. With the read ending 3 residues before the CDR3 end, the germline J gene is used to fill in that end. This CDR3 has 15 amino acids. CDR1 is LNHDA and CDR2 is SQIVND in the germline V gene (reference sequence). Losses at the gene ends were 3 bases for V and 4 bases for J; bases not matched to a gene: 8.

Notes on this clone: The DNA ends 3 residues before the CDR3 does, and the rest of the CDR3 is filled in from the germline J gene. This chain uses TRBV6-1 with TRBJ2-7, with 10 bases identical to TRBD1. The V gene end was trimmed by 4 bases and the J gene end by 4 bases; junction bases not matched to a gene: 7. Per germline, CDR1 MNHNS and CDR2 SASEGT. The CDR3 totals 15 residues. This chain's CDR3 is CASSGRQGAHYEQYF. The part of the CDR3 DNA that was read is TGTGCCAGCAGTGGTAGACAGGGGGCGCATTACGAG.

On this clone itself: The read ends 3 residues early relative to the CDR3; the germline J gene fills the gap. The chain is built from TRBV20-1 and TRBJ2-2; the match to TRBD2 covers 8 bases. J was trimmed by 0 bases and V by 3 bases; bases with no gene match: 9. The CDR3 runs 17 residues. Germline V gene sequence: CDR1 DFQATT, CDR2 SNEGSKA (reference sequence). The sequenced part of the CDR3 DNA is TGCAGTGCTAGGGTCCCGGGAGGGGGTGCGAACACCGGGGAG. It yields the protein CSARVPGGGANTGE. The entire CDR3 protein reads CSARVPGGGANTGELFF.

This clone ranks as medium-sized (0.01 to 0.1%) in terms of frequency. CDR3 region: CASYNSGANVLTF. CDR3 bases read: TGTGCCAGCTACAACTCTGGGGCCAACGTC. The chain is built from TRBV7-9 and TRBJ2-6; D uncertain. The read ends 3 residues before the CDR3 terminus; that terminus is restored from the germline J gene. Per the germline V gene, CDR1 is SEHNR and CDR2 is FQNEAQ (reference sequence). V was trimmed by 8 bases and J by 0 bases, leaving 5 bases between them. The CDR3 loop spans 13 amino acids.

CDR3 sequence: CASSGVGSYGYTF. The part of the CDR3 DNA that was read is TGCGCCAGCAGCGGTGTTGGTAGTTATGGC. V usage is TRBV5-1 and J usage is TRBJ1-2; no reliable D call. The read terminates 3 residues before the CDR3 end, so the remaining end is supplied by the germline J gene. This CDR3 contains 13 residues. Germline assignment: CDR1 SGHRS and CDR2 YFSETQ. The V gene lost 4 bases and the J gene lost 5 bases, with 12 bases spanning the gap. Together with reference TRBV5-1 and TRBJ1-2, the CDR3 gives the full variable domain: KAGVTQTPRYLIKTRGQQVTLSCSPISGHRSVSWYQQTPGQGLQFLFEYFSETQRNKGNFPGRFSGRQFSNSRSEMNVSTLELGDSALYLCASSGVGSYGYTFGSGTRLTVV.

About this clone itself: The read terminates 3 residues ahead of where the CDR3 ends, so the germline J gene completes it. The V call is TRBV18, the J call TRBJ2-1, with 9 bases that match TRBD1. The CDR3 is made up of 14 amino acids. The germline gives CDR1 KGHSH, CDR2 LQKENI. Germline trimming cut 3 bases from V and 7 bases from J; bases unmatched to any gene: 4. The CDR3 loop is CASSPGTGWNEQFF. Partial CDR3 DNA: TGTGCCAGCTCACCCGGGACAGGGTGGAATGAG.

Remarks on this clone: The read falls 3 residues short of the CDR3 end, and the missing part is taken from the germline J gene. V usage is TRBV6-4 and J usage is TRBJ1-1, with D uncertain. The germline CDR1 and CDR2 sequences are MRHNA and SNTAGT. V was shortened by 6 bases and J by 2 bases, with 10 bases between the two germline ends. The CDR3 sequence is 13 residues long. This CDR3 is CASSSKANTEAFF. The CDR3 DNA, read in part, is TGTGCCAGCAGCTCAAAAGCAAACACTGAA.

On this clone: At one boundary the junction diverges from the germline segment, which might be a read error. The read finishes 3 residues shy of the CDR3 end, and the germline J gene is used to complete it. The gene calls are TRBV29-1 and TRBJ1-1; a weak D match, TRBD1 (5 bases). The germline V gene encodes CDR1 SQVTM and CDR2 ANQGSEA. CDR3 size: 15 residues. CDR3: CSVDGAVDMNAEAFF. CDR3 bases read: TGCAGCGTTGATGGGGCAGTCGACATGAACGCTGAA.

On this clone: The read halts 3 residues ahead of the CDR3 end, with the missing end drawn from the germline J gene. The chain recombines TRBV18 with TRBJ2-7; D possibly corresponds to TRBD2 (6 bases). Germline CDR1 KGHSH, CDR2 LQKENI. The germline V and J ends were trimmed by 6 bases and 2 bases, with 14 bases remaining between them. This CDR3 comprises 14 residues. The part of the CDR3 DNA that was read is TGTGCCAGCTCTCCGGGACTGATCACCTACGAG. It specifies CASSPGLITYE. The complete CDR3 protein is CASSPGLITYEQYF.

To note about this clone: The read gets to within 3 residues of the CDR3 end, and the germline J gene fills in the rest. The chain employs TRBV13 and TRBJ2-5; 7 positions match TRBD1. The CDR3 sequence is 15 residues long. CDR1 is PRHDT and CDR2 is FYEKMQ in the germline V gene (reference sequence). V lost 5 bases to trimming and J lost 5 bases; unmatched junction nucleotides: 11. The CDR3 sequence is CASSPTHRGRETQYF. The sequenced CDR3 bases are TGTGCCAGCAGCCCCACACACAGGGGTCGGGAGACC.

Points on this clone: The read halts 3 residues ahead of the CDR3 end, with the missing end drawn from the germline J gene. The V gene is TRBV10-3, the J gene TRBJ2-3; D is perhaps TRBD1 (6 bases). The CDR3 length is 14 residues. The V end was cut by 2 bases, the J end by 3 bases, with 9 bases between. Germline CDR1 reads ENHRY; CDR2 reads SYGVKD. CDR3 bases read: TGTGCCATCAGTGAGGAACAGGGAACAGATACG. Amino acids: CAISEEQGTDT. The entire CDR3 sequence reads CAISEEQGTDTQYF.

A remark on this clone: The read stops 3 residues short of the end of the CDR3; the missing end is completed from the germline J gene. The chain is built from TRBV2 and TRBJ2-2, with 13 bases fitting TRBD2. V lost 6 bases, J lost 5 bases, and 0 bases stayed unmatched. The CDR3 spans 14 residues. Germline CDR1 is SNHLY and CDR2 is FYNNEI. CDR3 DNA (partial): TGTGCCAGCAGGGGACTAGCGGGGACCGGGGAG. Protein sequence: CASRGLAGTGE. The full CDR3 protein reads CASRGLAGTGELFF.